One and the same sample provided the 24 T cell receptor beta chains below, sequenced in a study of PD-1 blockade in classical Hodgkin lymphoma. No patient escaped relapse after autologous stem cell transplantation, and brentuximab vedotin exposure varied. This table comes from immunoSEQ multiplex PCR, and its TCRdb copy is limited to in-frame clones, with some not included. The data hold about 97,000 clones, with 65% to 85% observed a single time. The source was peripheral blood mononuclear cells (PBMCs), collected at baseline. These receptors were taken from a human donor with classical Hodgkin lymphoma.

This clone was counted only a few times. V is TRBV13 and J is TRBJ2-6, with D uncertain. The CDR3 is 13 residues long. Germline CDR1 is PRHDT and CDR2 is FYEKMQ (reference sequence). V was pared by 8 bases and J by 0 bases, with 5 bases between. For the CDR3, the DNA is TGTGCCAGCGGGCGCTCTGGGGCCAACGTCCTGACTTTC. Protein: CASGRSGANVLTF.

The chain has TRBV5-1 and TRBJ1-5; 7 bases map to TRBD1. Germline V gene sequence: CDR1 SGHRS, CDR2 YFSETQ. The V segment lost 1 base and the J segment 2 bases; nucleotides outside the gene matches: 0. CDR3 length equals 14 residues. The DNA of the CDR3 is TGCGCCAGCAGCTTGACAGGGGGCAATCAGCCCCAGCATTTT. This translates into CASSLTGGNQPQHF.

The V gene is TRBV19, the J gene TRBJ2-3, with TRBD2 as a possible D gene (6 bases). Per the germline V gene, CDR1 is LNHDA and CDR2 is SQIVND (reference sequence). The V and J ends lost 5 bases and 1 base respectively, with 13 bases between them. This CDR3 is 15 amino acids long. The CDR3 sequence: CASSFPPGGTDTQYF. The DNA of the CDR3 is TGTGCCAGTAGTTTCCCCCCGGGGGGCACAGATACGCAGTATTTT. The full variable domain, with the rest looked up from reference TRBV19 and TRBJ2-3, is DGGITQSPKYLFRKEGQNVTLSCEQNLNHDAMYWYRQDPGQGLRLIYYSQIVNDFQKGDIAEGYSVSREKKESFPLTVTSAQKNPTAFYLCASSFPPGGTDTQYFGPGTRLTVL.

In its sample, this clone was seen a few times. This chain uses TRBV2 with TRBJ1-1; the D gene is possibly TRBD1 (6 bases). This CDR3 spans 12 amino acids. The germline V gene encodes CDR1 SNHLY and CDR2 FYNNEI. The germline V and J ends were trimmed by 8 bases and 8 bases, with 15 bases remaining between them. CDR3 residues: CASPNRAREAFF. The CDR3 bases are TGTGCCAGCCCTAACAGGGCGAGGGAAGCTTTCTTT. The full variable domain, completed using reference TRBV2 and TRBJ1-1, is EPEVTQTPSHQVTQMGQEVILRCVPISNHLYFYWYRQILGQKVEFLVSFYNNEISEKSEIFDDQFSVERPDGSNFTLKIRSTKLEDSAMYFCASPNRAREAFFGQGTRLTVV.

The J gene is TRBJ1-2, the V gene TRBV5-4; perhaps TRBD1 as D (6 bases). In germline, CDR1 is SGHNT, CDR2 YYREEE (reference sequence). The V gene lost 0 bases and the J gene lost 3 bases, with 12 bases spanning the gap. This CDR3 has 15 amino acids. As DNA, the CDR3 is TGTGCCAGCAGCTTGGACGGGGGCGCGCACTATGGCTACACCTTC. Translating it yields CASSLDGGAHYGYTF.

The table lists this clone with a count of one. The V call is TRBV30, the J call TRBJ2-3; 8 positions agree with TRBD1. The V segment lost 0 bases and the J segment 7 bases; nucleotides outside the gene matches: 3. Germline CDR1 is GTSNPN and CDR2 is SVGIG (reference sequence). The CDR3 is made up of 13 amino acids. For the CDR3, the DNA is TGTGCCTGGAGTGTACAGGGGGTGAATACGCAGTATTTT. Its translation is CAWSVQGVNTQYF.

The chain links TRBV5-1 to TRBJ2-1; D not certain. Germline CDR1 SGHRS, CDR2 YFSETQ. There are 15 residues in the CDR3. The V gene lost 1 base and the J gene lost 1 base, with 9 bases spanning the gap. The CDR3 reads CASSLLDVSYNEQFF. CDR3 sequence (DNA): TGCGCCAGCAGCTTGTTAGACGTATCCTACAATGAGCAGTTCTTC.

The rearrangement links TRBV18 to TRBJ2-1; 13 bases match TRBD2. Trimming at V came to 4 bases and at J to 6 bases, leaving 6 bases not matched to a gene. The germline V gene encodes CDR1 KGHSH and CDR2 LQKENI. The CDR3 runs to 16 residues. CDR3 amino acids: CASSLGTSGIRNEQFF. The CDR3 DNA reads as TGTGCCAGCTCACTTGGGACTAGCGGGATCCGCAATGAGCAGTTCTTC. Together with reference TRBV18 and TRBJ2-1, the CDR3 gives the full variable domain: NAGVMQNPRHLVRRRGQEARLRCSPMKGHSHVYWYRQLPEEGLKFMVYLQKENIIDESGMPKERFSAEFPKEGPSILRIQQVVRGDSAAYFCASSLGTSGIRNEQFFGPGTRLTVL.

The genes are TRBV7-9 and TRBJ1-4, with D possibly being TRBD1 (5 bases). CDR3 length equals 16 residues. V lost 1 base, J lost 7 bases, and 16 bases lay in between. Germline assignment: CDR1 SEHNR and CDR2 FQNEAQ (reference sequence). In DNA form, the CDR3 reads TGTGCCAGCAGCTTAGTCGGCCGCAGGGCGATTGAAAAACTGTTTTTT. Protein product: CASSLVGRRAIEKLFF. The complete variable domain, with remaining parts taken from reference TRBV7-9 and TRBJ1-4, reads DTGVSQNPRHKITKRGQNVTFRCDPISEHNRLYWYRQTLGQGPEFLTYFQNEAQLEKSRLLSDRFSAERPKGSFSTLEIQRTEQGDSAMYLCASSLVGRRAIEKLFFGSGTQLSVL.

This clone showed up just once. V is TRBV5-1 and J is TRBJ2-7; 8 nucleotides match TRBD1. Germline-derived CDR1 and CDR2 are SGHRS and YFSETQ. With V trimmed by 0 bases and J by 4 bases, 6 bases remained unmatched. The CDR3 loop spans 15 amino acids. CDR3 in amino acids: CASSLGGQGRYEQYF. Here the CDR3 DNA reads TGCGCCAGCAGCTTGGGAGGACAGGGTAGGTACGAGCAGTACTTC. The whole variable domain, filled in from reference TRBV5-1 and TRBJ2-7, reads KAGVTQTPRYLIKTRGQQVTLSCSPISGHRSVSWYQQTPGQGLQFLFEYFSETQRNKGNFPGRFSGRQFSNSRSEMNVSTLELGDSALYLCASSLGGQGRYEQYFGPGTRLTVT.

The genes are TRBV5-1 and TRBJ2-1; either TRBD1 or TRBD2 may fit D (5 bases each). V was trimmed by 3 bases and J by 0 bases, leaving 10 bases between them. The CDR3 covers 15 residues. CDR1 is SGHRS, CDR2 YFSETQ, per germline. The CDR3 DNA sequence: TGCGCCAGCAGCTCGGGACCTGGCTCCTACAATGAGCAGTTCTTC. Its translation: CASSSGPGSYNEQFF.

The rearrangement links TRBV27 to TRBJ2-7; 8 bases are a match to TRBD2. With V trimmed by 5 bases and J by 7 bases, 1 base remained unmatched. The germline V gene has CDR1 MNHEY and CDR2 SMNVEV (reference sequence). The CDR3 covers 11 residues. CDR3 protein: CASSTGGEQYF. CDR3 sequence (DNA): TGTGCCAGCAGTACGGGGGGGGAGCAGTACTTC.

This sequence joins TRBV4-3 and TRBJ2-2; 8 positions match TRBD2. CDR3 size: 19 residues. V trimming: 0 bases; J trimming: 7 bases; junction bases outside the gene matches: 16. Germline V lookup: CDR1 LGHNA, CDR2 YSLEER. CDR3 sequence (DNA): TGCGCCAGCAGCCAAGAGATAGGGGGATTAGCGGGACACGGCGGGGAGCTGTTTTTT. This sequence encodes CASSQEIGGLAGHGGELFF.

V gene TRBV28 combines with J gene TRBJ1-5; possible D gene TRBD1, 5 bases. The germline CDR1 and CDR2 sequences are MDHEN and SYDVKM. V shed 3 bases and J shed 2 bases, with 11 bases lying between them. The CDR3 has 15 residues. CDR3 DNA sequence: TGTGCCAGCAGTTTTTCGGGGGTTGGCAATCAGCCCCAGCATTTT. It codes for CASSFSGVGNQPQHF.

V usage is TRBV11-3 and J usage is TRBJ2-1, with D possibly matching TRBD1 (6 bases). CDR3 size: 15 residues. V was clipped by 1 base and J by 0 bases, with 7 bases between them. Germline loops: CDR1 SGHNT, CDR2 YENEEA. This chain's CDR3 is CASSLGRGSYNEQFF. The CDR3 nucleotides are TGTGCCAGCAGCTTAGGCAGGGGCTCCTACAATGAGCAGTTCTTC.

The V call is TRBV5-4, the J call TRBJ1-2; TRBD1 agrees at 8 bases. The CDR3 covers 13 residues. Germline V gene sequence: CDR1 SGHNT, CDR2 YYREEE (reference sequence). J gave up 6 bases and V 4 bases, and 5 bases lay outside the gene matches. The CDR3 bases are TGTGCCAGCAGCCCCGACAGGGGTCATGGCTACACCTTC. It specifies CASSPDRGHGYTF.

This clone has more than one count but fewer than ten. The CDR3: CASSSWYEQFF. The CDR3 coding sequence is TGTGCCAGCAGCTCTTGGTACGAGCAGTTCTTC. The chain joins TRBV5-4 to TRBJ2-1; no firm D call. Trimming shortened V by 3 bases and J by 10 bases, and 8 bases separated the two germline ends. Germline V CDR1 and CDR2: SGHNT, YYREEE (reference sequence). This CDR3 contains 11 residues.

The gene calls are TRBV4-1 and TRBJ2-1; tentatively, D is TRBD1 or TRBD2 (5 bases each). The germline V gene has CDR1 MGHRA and CDR2 YSYEKL. V lost 3 bases to trimming and J lost 3 bases, with 21 bases between them. There are 18 residues in the CDR3. The CDR3 loop reads CASSQETSGAGLYNEQFF. Here the CDR3 DNA reads TGCGCCAGCAGCCAGGAGACCTCCGGGGCAGGTCTCTACAATGAGCAGTTCTTC.

This chain links TRBV7-9 with TRBJ1-2, with a weak D call TRBD1 (5 bases). The CDR3 consists of 15 residues. CDR1 and CDR2 (germline): SEHNR, FQNEAQ (reference sequence). Trimming pared 3 bases from V and 1 base from J, leaving 12 bases between. As DNA, the CDR3 is TGTGCCAGCAGCTTTAGTGGGGGAAGTAACTATGGCTACACCTTC. Its protein product is CASSFSGGSNYGYTF.

The V call is TRBV10-3, the J call TRBJ2-2; the D gene could be TRBD1 or TRBD2 (5 bases each). Germline CDR1 reads ENHRY; CDR2 reads SYGVKD. Trimming shortened V by 6 bases and J by 8 bases, and 16 bases separated the two germline ends. The length of the CDR3 is 14 residues. The CDR3 reads CAISEGPAGGELFF. CDR3 bases: TGTGCCATCAGCGAGGGACCCGCGGGTGGGGAGCTGTTTTTT.

V and J are TRBV5-4 and TRBJ2-3, with D possibly called TRBD1 or TRBD2 (5 bases each). CDR1 and CDR2 from the germline V gene are SGHNT and YYREEE (reference sequence). The CDR3 has 14 residues. V was clipped by 3 bases and J by 5 bases, with 13 bases between them. The CDR3 spells CASSSRGPLDTQYF. The CDR3 region has the DNA TGTGCCAGCAGCTCGAGGGGACCTCTAGATACGCAGTATTTT.

V gene TRBV15 combines with J gene TRBJ2-2; 9 bases map to TRBD2. V trimming: 3 bases; J trimming: 5 bases; junction bases outside the gene matches: 1. The germline V gene encodes CDR1 LNHNV and CDR2 YYDKDF (reference sequence). This CDR3 contains 14 residues. The CDR3 sequence: CATSSSGRTGELFF. The CDR3 DNA follows: TGTGCCACCAGCAGTAGCGGGAGAACCGGGGAGCTGTTTTTT.

The gene calls are TRBV7-9 and TRBJ1-5; perhaps TRBD1 as D (6 bases). The CDR3 loop spans 15 amino acids. The V end was cut by 4 bases, the J end by 7 bases, with 17 bases between. Per germline, CDR1 SEHNR and CDR2 FQNEAQ (reference sequence). The CDR3 protein is CASSSGNRVDQPQHF. Written as DNA, the CDR3 is TGTGCCAGCAGCTCGGGGAACAGGGTGGACCAGCCCCAGCATTTT.

This clone was seen a few times. The chain links TRBV30 to TRBJ1-1, with D hard to call. The CDR3 runs to 11 residues. The V gene's germline CDR1 is GTSNPN and CDR2 SVGIG (reference sequence). V dropped 2 bases and J dropped 10 bases, with 11 bases sitting between them. CDR3 sequence reads: CAWSPSEGAFF. The CDR3 DNA follows: TGTGCCTGGAGTCCCTCGGAGGGAGCTTTCTTT.